Presented here are 25 T cell receptor beta chains from one specimen sequenced in a study of cytomegalovirus exposure and HLA in healthy donors. In the PCR, 60 Vbeta and 13 Jbeta primers were used. Generated by immunoSEQ multiplex PCR, the TCRdb table keeps only in-frame clones and is missing some. The data hold 120,000 to 150,000 clones, with roughly 80% observed a single time. The specimen sequenced was PBMCs. All receptors come from a boy between 2 and 10 years old in good health and CMV-seronegative.

The chain couples TRBV30 to TRBJ2-1; the match to TRBD2 covers 7 bases. CDR1 is GTSNPN, CDR2 SVGIG, per germline (reference sequence). Trimming removed 5 bases from V and 0 bases from J; junction bases left unmatched: 10. The CDR3 is 16 residues long. CDR3 region: CAWFSRGVSSYNEQFF. As DNA, the CDR3 is TGTGCCTGGTTCAGCCGGGGGGTTAGCTCCTACAATGAGCAGTTCTTC.

This clone was seen once. The chain combines TRBV10-3 with TRBJ2-3; TRBD1 matches at 8 bases. The length of the CDR3 is 18 residues. After removal of 7 bases from V and 2 bases from J, the junction contained 17 bases not matched to a gene. Germline assignment: CDR1 ENHRY and CDR2 SYGVKD. CDR3 bases: TGTGCCATCATCTCGGACAGGGCTCAATGCTTCACCACAGATACGCAGTATTTT. The encoded protein is CAIISDRAQCFTTDTQYF.

The CDR3 reads CASSLGTDRVLEAFF. The CDR3 DNA reads TGTGCCAGCAGCCTTGGAACGGACAGGGTACTGGAAGCTTTCTTT. The rearrangement joins TRBV5-4 to TRBJ1-1; TRBD1 matches at 8 bases. The CDR3 is 15 residues long. With V trimmed by 4 bases and J by 8 bases, 13 bases remained unmatched. Germline CDR1 reads SGHNT; CDR2 reads YYREEE (reference sequence).

This chain uses TRBV25-1 with TRBJ1-2; 7 nucleotides match TRBD1. The CDR3 is 17 amino acids. CDR1 is MGHDK and CDR2 is SYGVNS in the germline V gene. The trim removed 1 base at V and 5 bases at J, leaving 13 bases unmatched. CDR3 protein: CASSESLAGGNGYGYTF. For the CDR3, the DNA is TGTGCCAGCAGTGAATCCTTGGCAGGGGGGAATGGGTATGGCTACACCTTC.

V usage is TRBV10-1 and J usage is TRBJ1-5; TRBD1 matches at 9 bases. This CDR3 spans 19 amino acids. Losses at the gene ends were 5 bases for V and 2 bases for J; bases not matched to a gene: 16. In germline, CDR1 is WNHNN, CDR2 SYGVQD (reference sequence). DNA for the CDR3: TGCGCCAGCAGTACGTACCGGGACAGGGCTATAAGGTGCAATCAGCCCCAGCATTTT. The encoded protein is CASSTYRDRAIRCNQPQHF.

The J gene is TRBJ2-5, the V gene TRBV6-1, with D uncertain. In germline, CDR1 is MNHNS, CDR2 SASEGT. This CDR3 is built from 14 residues. V was pared by 2 bases and J by 5 bases, with 12 bases between. The CDR3, as DNA: TGTGCCAGCAGTGAACAGACGGGTGGGGAGACCCAGTACTTC. It is translated as CASSEQTGGETQYF.

The genes are TRBV9 and TRBJ2-5; a possible D gene is TRBD2 (6 bases). The DNA end is a closer match to TRBJ2-7, so the J assignment may be wrong. Germline lookup yields CDR1 SGDLS and CDR2 YYNGEE. CDR3 size: 14 residues. The CDR3 sequence is CASSVADYSYEQYF. The CDR3 coding sequence is TGTGCCAGCAGCGTAGCGGACTACAGCTACGAGCAGTACTTC.

The chain has TRBV27 and TRBJ1-5; D is unclear. Germline loops: CDR1 MNHEY, CDR2 SMNVEV (reference sequence). The V gene lost 9 bases and the J gene lost 0 bases, with 12 bases spanning the gap. CDR3 length: 14 amino acids. Written as DNA, the CDR3 is TGTGCCAGACACAGTTCGTTTAGCAATCAGCCCCAGCATTTT. Its protein is CARHSSFSNQPQHF.

J is TRBJ2-2 and V is TRBV7-7; D unclear. Germline V CDR1 and CDR2: SSHAT, FNYEAQ (reference sequence). V was cut by 6 bases and J by 4 bases, with 6 bases left in between. This CDR3 contains 12 residues. This CDR3 reads CASSLGTGELFF. As DNA, the CDR3 is TGTGCCAGCAGTCTCGGCACCGGGGAGCTGTTTTTT. Full variable domain (rest looked up from reference TRBV7-7 and TRBJ2-2): GAGVSQSPRYKVTKRGQDVTLRCDPISSHATLYWYQQALGQGPEFLTYFNYEAQPDKSGLPSDRFSAERPEGSISTLTIQRTEQRDSAMYRCASSLGTGELFFGEGSRLTVL.

The rearrangement links TRBV21-1 to TRBJ2-2; TRBD2 was called by the table and not checked on the DNA. TRBV21-1 is reported as a pseudogene. This CDR3 contains 15 residues. The CDR3 sequence: CASSKLAGDTGELFF. The CDR3 nucleotides read TGTGCCAGCAGCAAACTAGCGGGAGACACCGGGGAGCTGTTTTTT.

The chain couples TRBV27 to TRBJ1-2; possibly TRBD1 for D (6 bases). The CDR3 has 13 amino acids. V was cut by 10 bases and J by 7 bases, with 19 bases left in between. CDR1 is MNHEY and CDR2 is SMNVEV in the germline V gene (reference sequence). CDR3 loop: CATRGVGAGGYTF. In DNA form, the CDR3 reads TGTGCCACACGTGGGGTGGGGGCGGGTGGCTACACCTTC.

The V call is TRBV9, the J call TRBJ2-6; perhaps TRBD1 as D (6 bases). Germline V gene lookup returns CDR1 SGDLS and CDR2 YYNGEE. Trimming stripped 2 bases from V and 4 bases from J, with 10 bases between. The CDR3 has 15 residues. The CDR3 bases are TGTGCCAGCAGCGTTACAGGGTTCGGGGCCAACGTCCTGACTTTC. This encodes CASSVTGFGANVLTF.

A word on this clone: The sample has other DNA sequences that encode this CDR3 too. This chain connects TRBV6-6 to TRBJ1-5; D may be TRBD1 (6 bases). Germline V lookup: CDR1 MNHNY, CDR2 SVGAGI (reference sequence). The CDR3 contains 15 residues. V gave up 0 bases and J gave up 5 bases, with 11 bases separating them. The CDR3 DNA follows: TGTGCCAGCAGTTACTCGAAGGACAGAGATCAGCCCCAGCATTTT. It is translated as CASSYSKDRDQPQHF.

The rearrangement links TRBV5-1 to TRBJ2-1; D may be TRBD2 (7 bases). There are 15 residues in the CDR3. Per germline, CDR1 SGHRS and CDR2 YFSETQ. The V gene lost 3 bases and the J gene lost 15 bases, with 25 bases spanning the gap. The CDR3 loop reads CASSSSGGGGYAWFF. The CDR3 bases are TGCGCCAGCAGCTCCTCGGGGGGCGGTGGTTATGCGTGGTTCTTC.

The chain carries TRBV4-2 and TRBJ2-7, with a possible D match to TRBD2 (6 bases). Per the germline V gene, CDR1 is LGHNA and CDR2 is YNFKEQ. The CDR3 covers 15 residues. V was pared by 5 bases and J by 6 bases, with 20 bases between. The CDR3 nucleotides read TGTGCCAGCAGCGCGACTAGTGGATTAATCTCCGAGCAGTACTTC. This encodes CASSATSGLISEQYF.

This sequence joins TRBV4-1 and TRBJ1-2, with 9 bases that match TRBD1. The CDR3 sequence is 14 residues long. V shed 6 bases and J 5 bases; nucleotides not matched to a gene: 7. Germline loops: CDR1 MGHRA, CDR2 YSYEKL. The CDR3: CASRRTGEGYGYTF. CDR3 DNA: TGCGCCAGCAGGAGGACAGGGGAGGGGTATGGCTACACCTTC.

The genes are TRBV7-8 and TRBJ1-2; 9 nucleotides line up with TRBD1. The CDR3 length is 13 residues. Germline CDR1 SGHVS, CDR2 FQNEAQ. J lost 6 bases, V lost 5 bases, and 4 bases had no gene match. The CDR3 sequence is CASSTRTGDGYTF. The CDR3 DNA is TGTGCCAGCAGCACGCGGACAGGGGATGGCTACACCTTC.

The V and J genes are TRBV10-3 and TRBJ2-5; tentative D call: TRBD1 (6 bases). Germline CDR1 reads ENHRY; CDR2 reads SYGVKD. The CDR3 has 15 residues. Trimming cost V 3 bases and J 2 bases, with 13 bases left between them. The CDR3: CAISDRDTLQETQYF. The CDR3 DNA follows: TGTGCCATCAGTGATCGGGACACTTTACAAGAGACCCAGTACTTC.

The CDR3 DNA reads TGTGCCAGCAGCGAGGAAGGGGGACGGCCGAACACTGAAGCTTTCTTT. As protein: CASSEEGGRPNTEAFF. The V and J genes are TRBV21-1 and TRBJ1-1; TRBD1, the D gene given by the table, was not confirmed from the DNA. TRBV21-1 is given as a pseudogene. The CDR3 is 16 residues long.

This chain joins TRBV7-6 and TRBJ1-5, with D perhaps matching TRBD1 (6 bases). CDR1 is SGHVS and CDR2 is FNYEAQ in the germline V gene. CDR3 length: 17 residues. With 2 bases removed from V and 5 bases from J, the gap between germline ends came to 19 bases. The DNA for the CDR3 is TGTGCCAGCAGCTTAAACCAACTACAGGGCTCCTATCAGCCCCAGCATTTT. Protein product: CASSLNQLQGSYQPQHF.

CDR3 protein: CASSPLRAGENTEAFF. In nucleotides, the CDR3 is TGTGCCAGCAGCCCCCTGCGGGCAGGAGAGAACACTGAAGCTTTCTTT. The chain links TRBV7-2 to TRBJ1-1; no firm D call. The CDR3 covers 16 residues. V gave up 5 bases and J gave up 1 base, with 17 bases separating them. The germline gives CDR1 SGHTA, CDR2 FQGNSA.

With regard to this clone: At one boundary the junction diverges from the germline segment, which might be a read error. The chain carries TRBV7-9 and TRBJ1-4, with a tentative D call TRBD1 (6 bases). Per the germline V gene, CDR1 is SEHNR and CDR2 is FQNEAQ (reference sequence). The CDR3 runs to 13 residues. CDR3 sequence: CSSSLKQGSELFF. In nucleotides, the CDR3 is TGTTCCAGCAGCCTCAAACAGGGATCGGAACTGTTTTTT.

V and J are TRBV12-5 and TRBJ1-1; D gene ambiguous. The germline V gene has CDR1 LGHNT and CDR2 FRNRAP. The CDR3 contains 16 residues. The V gene lost 2 bases and the J gene lost 3 bases, with 16 bases spanning the gap. The CDR3 DNA follows: TGTGCTAGTGGTTTGCGTCGGGTTGAAAGGTACACTGAAGCTTTCTTT. Translation: CASGLRRVERYTEAFF.

This clone was counted once. The V call is TRBV9, the J call TRBJ2-3, with D possibly matching TRBD2 (10 bases). This CDR3 has 21 residues. Germline values: CDR1 SGDLS, CDR2 YYNGEE. The ends were cut back, 1 base at V and 6 bases at J, with 33 bases in the middle. In DNA, the CDR3 is TGTGCCAGCAGCGTAAGGCCCGGGGGACAGGGAGCGGGAGGGCCAGCTGATACGCAGTATTTT. Protein product: CASSVRPGGQGAGGPADTQYF.

Concerning this clone: Other DNA variants within this sample encode the same CDR3. The V and J genes are TRBV28 and TRBJ2-7, with TRBD2 matching over 8 bases. V lost 7 bases and J lost 1; bases outside the gene matches: 3. The CDR3 length is 13 residues. The germline CDR1 and CDR2 sequences are MDHEN and SYDVKM. In DNA, the CDR3 is TGTGCCAGCAAAACTAGCGGATCCTACGAGCAGTACTTC. Protein: CASKTSGSYEQYF.